This is a list of T cell receptor beta chains from one sample in a study of T cell responses to AZD1222 COVID-19 vaccine. Sequencing was performed with immunoSEQ multiplex PCR; in TCRdb, only in-frame clones are kept and a portion is missing. The sample records over 100,000 clones, 85% to 95% being singletons. This specimen consisted of peripheral blood, obtained on day 0 of AZD1222 vaccination. Source of these receptors: an adult in good health. CDR3s include the opening cysteine and the closing phenylalanine or tryptophan. A D gene is named only where the DNA matches it firmly. Clone size is stated in some rows and not others, as once, few, many or a class when expanded.

D,J,V,size,DNA,CDR3
TRBD2,TRBJ2-7,TRBV7-6,once,TGTGCCAGCAGCTTAGATGAGCGGGAAGACTACGAGCAGTACTTC,CASSLDEREDYEQYF
NA,TRBJ2-5,TRBV3-1/TRBV3-2,NA,TGTGCCAGCAGCCCAGGCGCAATGACCCAGTACTTC,CASSPGAMTQYF
NA,TRBJ1-5,TRBV3-1/TRBV3-2,NA,TGTGCCAGCAGCCAAGATGGAGGTCCCGCGCCCCAGCATTTT,CASSQDGGPAPQHF
TRBD1,TRBJ1-2,TRBV30,few,TGTGCCTGGATCAGGGACAGGGGATCAAGTGGCTACACCTTC,CAWIRDRGSSGYTF
NA,TRBJ1-5,TRBV2,NA,TGTGCCAGCAGGGCAGGAATTAGCAATCAGCCCCAGCATTTT,CASRAGISNQPQHF
TRBD1,TRBJ2-7,TRBV19,NA,TGTGCCAGTAGTATCCTACCGGGACAGGGGTGGTACGAGCAGTACTTC,CASSILPGQGWYEQYF
NA,TRBJ2-3,TRBV3-1/TRBV3-2,NA,TGTGCCAGCAGCCTATTGAATACGCAGTATTTT,CASSLLNTQYF
NA,TRBJ2-6,TRBV3-1/TRBV3-2,NA,TGTGCCAGCAGCTCACGGGGCTCTGGGGCCAACGTCCTGACTTTC,CASSSRGSGANVLTF
TRBD2,TRBJ2-7,TRBV10-3,NA,TGTGCCATCATGGCCACTAGCGGGAGCTACGAGCAGTACTTC,CAIMATSGSYEQYF
TRBD1,TRBJ2-7,TRBV24-1,NA,TGTGCCACCGAGGGGACAGAGAGCTACGAGCAGTACTTC,CATEGTESYEQYF
TRBD1,TRBJ2-2,TRBV7-9,NA,TGTGCCAGCAGCCGACAACAGGGGGCCGGGGAGCTGTTTTTT,CASSRQQGAGELFF
NA,TRBJ1-2,TRBV5-1,NA,TGCGCCAGCAGCTTGGAAACGGTCTATGGCTACACCTTC,CASSLETVYGYTF
NA,TRBJ2-3,TRBV27,NA,TGTGCCAGCAGTTTATCAGGGGGGCAGCGAGATACGCAGTATTTT,CASSLSGGQRDTQYF
TRBD1,TRBJ1-1,TRBV30,NA,TGTGCCTGGAGTGAGAAGGGGGCTCACACTGAAGCTTTCTTT,CAWSEKGAHTEAFF
TRBD1,TRBJ2-1,TRBV5-1,NA,TGCGCCACGGGACAGGGGGCGCGCGATGAGCAGTTCTTC,CATGQGARDEQFF
TRBD2,TRBJ2-7,TRBV4-3,NA,TGCGCCAGCAGCCAAAGTCCGGGAGGCTACGAGCAGTACTTC,CASSQSPGGYEQYF
NA,TRBJ1-4,TRBV11-2,NA,TGTGCCAGCAGCTCCGGAGGTCGGGGGGAGGGTAATGAAAAACTGTTTTTT,CASSSGGRGEGNEKLFF
NA,TRBJ1-1,TRBV18,NA,TGTGCCAGCTCACCAAGGGAGTTATTTGAAGCTTTCTTT,CASSPRELFEAFF
NA,TRBJ2-1,TRBV5-1,NA,TGCGCCAGCAGTTTGGACACAGCGACCTACAATGAGCAGTTCTTC,CASSLDTATYNEQFF
NA,TRBJ2-7,TRBV12-3/TRBV12-4,NA,TGTGCCAGCAGGGGACGGGGAGAGCAGTACTTC,CASRGRGEQYF
NA,TRBJ1-2,TRBV12-3/TRBV12-4,NA,TGTGCCAGCAGTATTACAGGGTTCGGTGGCTACACCTTC,CASSITGFGGYTF
NA,TRBJ1-5,TRBV14,NA,TGTGCCAGCAGCCAGGGACTGGATCAGCCCCAGCATTTT,CASSQGLDQPQHF
TRBD1,TRBJ1-4,TRBV9,NA,TGTGCCAGCAGCCCCGGGACAGGGGTAAGGACTAATGAAAAACTGTTTTTT,CASSPGTGVRTNEKLFF
TRBD2,TRBJ2-1,TRBV5-1,NA,TGCGCCAGCACCCCCCGGGGGGGATTCAATGAGCAGTTCTTC,CASTPRGGFNEQFF
NA,TRBJ2-7,TRBV7-3,NA,TGTGCCAGCAGCTTAACCCTAGACTACGAGCAGTACTTC,CASSLTLDYEQYF
NA,TRBJ1-2,TRBV10-3,NA,TGTGCCATCAGTGAGTCGAGGGCAGGGCTCGACTATGGCTACACCTTC,CAISESRAGLDYGYTF
NA,TRBJ2-2,TRBV6-5,NA,TGTGCCAGCAGTTACCGGGCAGGGGACACCGGGGAGCTGTTTTTT,CASSYRAGDTGELFF
TRBD2,TRBJ2-3,TRBV18,NA,TGTGCCAGCTCAACATCCGGGACTAGCGCCAGCACAGATACGCAGTATTTT,CASSTSGTSASTDTQYF
NA,TRBJ2-5,TRBV5-1,once,TGCGCCAGCGCATACCCAGGGGCCGAGACCCAGTACTTC,CASAYPGAETQYF
NA,TRBJ2-7,TRBV5-4,NA,TGTGCCAGCAGGGCGAATAGAGCCTACGAGCAGTACTTC,CASRANRAYEQYF
TRBD1,TRBJ1-1,TRBV7-9,NA,TGTGCCAGCAGCTTGACAGGGCCGATAGCTGAAGCTTTCTTT,CASSLTGPIAEAFF